The clone carrying this T cell receptor (beta chain) was seen at least ten times. The sample comes from a study of T cells in Graves' hyperthyroidism and ophthalmopathy. The CDR3 regions of TCR beta were amplified from RNA transcripts. An initial round of RT-PCR targeting the TCR CDR3 relied on the HTBI primer set. TCRdb re-derived calls from the multiplex PCR reads in MiXCR, one entry per CDR3 protein. The sample has roughly 300,000 distinct CDR3 sequences; around a sixth are singletons. This CDR3 spans 14 amino acids. V was pared by 3 bases and J by 8 bases, with 9 bases of the junction left unmatched. Per the germline V gene, CDR1 is DFQATT and CDR2 is SNEGSKA (reference sequence).

The rearrangement uses TRBV20-1 and TRBJ2-1; TRBD2 aligns across 8 bases. The receptor comes from a woman aged 50 to 60 with Graves' hyperthyroidism. Input material: blood. For the CDR3, the DNA is TGCAGTGCTAGCCTCCGGCGGACTAGCCATGAGCAGTTCTTC. It is translated as CSASLRRTSHEQFF.